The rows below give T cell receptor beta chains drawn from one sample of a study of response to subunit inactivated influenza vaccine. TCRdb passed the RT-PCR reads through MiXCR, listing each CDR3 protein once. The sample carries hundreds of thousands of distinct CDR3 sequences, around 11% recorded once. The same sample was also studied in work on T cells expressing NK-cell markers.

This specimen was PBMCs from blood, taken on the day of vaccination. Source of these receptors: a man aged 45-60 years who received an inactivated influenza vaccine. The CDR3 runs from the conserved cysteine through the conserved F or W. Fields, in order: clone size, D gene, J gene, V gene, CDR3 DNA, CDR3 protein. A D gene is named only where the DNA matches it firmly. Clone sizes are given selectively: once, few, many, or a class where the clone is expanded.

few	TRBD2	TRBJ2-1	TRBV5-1	TGCGCCAGCAGCATCGGGAGGGCCAATGAGCAGTTCTTC	CASSIGRANEQFF
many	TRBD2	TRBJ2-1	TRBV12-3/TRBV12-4	TGTGCCAGCAGTCCACTCACTAGCGGGAGTTTTAATGAGCAGTTCTTC	CASSPLTSGSFNEQFF
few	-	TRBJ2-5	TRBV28	TGTGCCAGCAGCCGACCGGAGACCCAGTACTTC	CASSRPETQYF
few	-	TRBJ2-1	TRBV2	TGTGCCAGCAGAGAGTTCCGGGAGCGGGACATAAATGAGCAGTTCTTC	CASREFRERDINEQFF
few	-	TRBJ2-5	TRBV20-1	TGCAGTGCTAGCGGGGAGACCCAGTACTTC	CSASGETQYF
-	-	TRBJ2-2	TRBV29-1	TGCAGCGTTGTAGCGACAACCGGGGAGCTGTTTTTT	CSVVATTGELFF
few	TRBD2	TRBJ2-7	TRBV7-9	TGTGCCAGCAGCTTTTCTAGCGGGAGCCCCCACTACGAGCAGTACTTC	CASSFSSGSPHYEQYF
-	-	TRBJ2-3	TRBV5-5	TGTGCCAGCAGCTTGGCCCTACTAAGCACAGATACGCAGTATTTT	CASSLALLSTDTQYF
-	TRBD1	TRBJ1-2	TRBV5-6	TGTGCCAGCAGCCGCGGACAGGGCAACTATGGCTACACCTTC	CASSRGQGNYGYTF
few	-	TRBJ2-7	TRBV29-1	TGCAGCGTTGAAGTCAGGGGCCGAACCTACGAGCAGTACTTC	CSVEVRGRTYEQYF
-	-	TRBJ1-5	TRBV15	TGTGCCACCAGCTCTTACAGGTCCAATCAGCCCCAGCATTTT	CATSSYRSNQPQHF
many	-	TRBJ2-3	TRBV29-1	TGCAGCGTGGGCGACTCGGGGTTCAACACAGATACGCAGTATTTT	CSVGDSGFNTDTQYF
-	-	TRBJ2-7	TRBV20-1	TGCAGTTGTACCGGGCTCCATACCTACGAGCAGTACTTC	CSCTGLHTYEQYF
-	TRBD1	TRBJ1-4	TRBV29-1	TGCAGCGTTGGGGGGACAGGGCGGAATGAAAAACTGTTTTTT	CSVGGTGRNEKLFF
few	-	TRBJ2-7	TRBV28	TGTGCCAGCAGGTCAAATAGGCGCACCTTTGGCGAGCAGTACTTC	CASRSNRRTFGEQYF
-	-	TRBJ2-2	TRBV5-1	TGCGCCAGCAGCCCACCTGGACTCGACGGGGAGCTGTTTTTT	CASSPPGLDGELFF
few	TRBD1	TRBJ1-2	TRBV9	TGTGCCAGCAGCGTAGCACAGGGGTATGGCTACACCTTC	CASSVAQGYGYTF
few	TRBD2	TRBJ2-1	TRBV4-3	TGCGCCAGCAGCCGGTATAGCGGGGGGGCCTACAATGAGCAGTTCTTC	CASSRYSGGAYNEQFF
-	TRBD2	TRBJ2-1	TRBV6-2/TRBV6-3	TGTGCCAGCAGTTACTCTTCCAGGGAGGGTCTATTAAGGAATGAGCAGTTCTTC	CASSYSSREGLLRNEQFF
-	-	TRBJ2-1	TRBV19	TGTGCCAGTAGTTCGCGGACCACCTACAATGAGCAGTTCTTC	CASSSRTTYNEQFF
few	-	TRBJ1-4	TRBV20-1	TGCAGTGCTAGAGATTTTGCAACTAATGAAAAACTGTTTTTT	CSARDFATNEKLFF
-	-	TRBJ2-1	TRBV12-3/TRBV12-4	TGTGCCAGCAGCGACCGGGACAAAAGCGACAATGAGCAGTTCTTC	CASSDRDKSDNEQFF
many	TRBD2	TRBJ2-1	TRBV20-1	TGCAGTGCTGTAGCGGGGGCAGACTACAATGAGCAGTTCTTC	CSAVAGADYNEQFF
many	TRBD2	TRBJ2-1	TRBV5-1	TGCGCCAGCAGCTTCGACACTAGCGGGAAGCAGTTCTTC	CASSFDTSGKQFF
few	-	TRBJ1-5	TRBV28	TGTGCCGCCTCCATAAGAAGCAATCAGCCCCAGCATTTT	CAASIRSNQPQHF
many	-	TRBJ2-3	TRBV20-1	TGCAGTGCTAGGAGGGCAGTGAGCACAGATACGCAGTATTTT	CSARRAVSTDTQYF
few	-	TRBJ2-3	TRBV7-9	TGTGCCAGCAGCTTAGGGGCGACGGGCCCCACAGATACGCAGTATTTT	CASSLGATGPTDTQYF